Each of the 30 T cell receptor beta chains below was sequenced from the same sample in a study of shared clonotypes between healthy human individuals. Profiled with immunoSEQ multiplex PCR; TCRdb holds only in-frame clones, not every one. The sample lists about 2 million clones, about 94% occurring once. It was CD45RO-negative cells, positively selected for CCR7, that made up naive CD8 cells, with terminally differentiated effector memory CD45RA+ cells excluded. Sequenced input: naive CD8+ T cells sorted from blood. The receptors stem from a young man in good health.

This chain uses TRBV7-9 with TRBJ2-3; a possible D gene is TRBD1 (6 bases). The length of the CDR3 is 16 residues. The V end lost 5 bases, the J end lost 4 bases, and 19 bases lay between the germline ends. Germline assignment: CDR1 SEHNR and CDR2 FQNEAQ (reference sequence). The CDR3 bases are TGTGCCAGCAGCCCAGGACAGAGCTCCCAGGCAGATACGCAGTATTTT. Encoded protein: CASSPGQSSQADTQYF.

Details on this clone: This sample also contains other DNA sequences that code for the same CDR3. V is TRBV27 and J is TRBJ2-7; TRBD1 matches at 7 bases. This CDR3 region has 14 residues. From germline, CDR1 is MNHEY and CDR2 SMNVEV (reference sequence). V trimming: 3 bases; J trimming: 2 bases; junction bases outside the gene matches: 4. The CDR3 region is CASSLRGQTYEQYF. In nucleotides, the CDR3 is TGTGCCAGCAGTTTGAGGGGGCAGACCTACGAGCAGTACTTC.

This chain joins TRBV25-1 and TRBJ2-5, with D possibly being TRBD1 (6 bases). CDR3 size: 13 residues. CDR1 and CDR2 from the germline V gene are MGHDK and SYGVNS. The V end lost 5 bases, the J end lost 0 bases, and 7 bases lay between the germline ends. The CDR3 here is CASSRTDQETQYF. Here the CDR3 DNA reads TGTGCCAGCAGTAGGACAGACCAAGAGACCCAGTACTTC.

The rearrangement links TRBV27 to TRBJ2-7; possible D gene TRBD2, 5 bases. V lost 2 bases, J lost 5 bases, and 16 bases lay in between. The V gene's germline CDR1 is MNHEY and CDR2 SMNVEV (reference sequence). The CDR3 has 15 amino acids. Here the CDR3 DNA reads TGTGCCAGCAGTTTACTACTAGTTGGACGCGACGAGCAGTACTTC. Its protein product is CASSLLLVGRDEQYF.

CDR3 DNA sequence: TGTGCCAGCAGCCCTGCGGGCGGGACCTATGGCTACACCTTC. It translates to CASSPAGGTYGYTF. The chain is built from TRBV7-9 and TRBJ1-2, with a possible D match to TRBD1 (5 bases). This CDR3 is 14 amino acids long. Germline-derived CDR1 and CDR2 are SEHNR and FQNEAQ (reference sequence). With 5 bases removed from V and 4 bases from J, the gap between germline ends came to 14 bases.

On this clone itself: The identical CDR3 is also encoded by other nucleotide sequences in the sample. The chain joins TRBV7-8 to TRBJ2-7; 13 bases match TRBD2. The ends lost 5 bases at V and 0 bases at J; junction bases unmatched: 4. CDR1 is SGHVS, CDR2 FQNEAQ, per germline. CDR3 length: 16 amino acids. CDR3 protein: CASSPGLAGVSYEQYF. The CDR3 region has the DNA TGTGCCAGCAGCCCAGGACTAGCGGGAGTCTCCTACGAGCAGTACTTC.

In DNA form, the CDR3 reads TGTGCCAGCAGGACGGACAGGCACCCCTATGGCTACACCTTC. Amino acid sequence: CASRTDRHPYGYTF. The chain uses TRBV6-1 and TRBJ1-2; TRBD1 matches 7 bases. Losses at the gene ends were 6 bases for V and 4 bases for J; bases not matched to a gene: 8. This CDR3 is 14 amino acids long. Germline lookup yields CDR1 MNHNS and CDR2 SASEGT.

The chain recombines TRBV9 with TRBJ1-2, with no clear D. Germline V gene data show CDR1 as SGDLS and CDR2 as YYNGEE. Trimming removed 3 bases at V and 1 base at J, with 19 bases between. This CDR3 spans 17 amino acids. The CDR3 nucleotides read TGTGCCAGCAGCGACCCCAAACCGCCGCACTTTAACTATGGCTACACCTTC. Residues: CASSDPKPPHFNYGYTF.

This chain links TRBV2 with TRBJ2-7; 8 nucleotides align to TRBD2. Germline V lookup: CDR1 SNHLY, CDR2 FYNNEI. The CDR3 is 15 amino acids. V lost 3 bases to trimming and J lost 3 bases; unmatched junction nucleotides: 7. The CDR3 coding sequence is TGTGCCAGCAGTGATCCAGCGGGGGTCTACTACGAGCAGTACTTC. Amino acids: CASSDPAGVYYEQYF.

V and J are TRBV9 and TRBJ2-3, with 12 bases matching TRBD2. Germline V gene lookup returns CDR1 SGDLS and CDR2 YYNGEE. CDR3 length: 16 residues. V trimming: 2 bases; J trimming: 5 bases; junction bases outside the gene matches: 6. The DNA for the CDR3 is TGTGCCAGCAGCGTCTCTAGCGGGGGGGCATTAGATACGCAGTATTTT. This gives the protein CASSVSSGGALDTQYF. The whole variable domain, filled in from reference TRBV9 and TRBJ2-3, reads DSGVTQTPKHLITATGQRVTLRCSPRSGDLSVYWYQQSLDQGLQFLIQYYNGEERAKGNILERFSAQQFPDLHSELNLSSLELGDSALYFCASSVSSGGALDTQYFGPGTRLTVL.

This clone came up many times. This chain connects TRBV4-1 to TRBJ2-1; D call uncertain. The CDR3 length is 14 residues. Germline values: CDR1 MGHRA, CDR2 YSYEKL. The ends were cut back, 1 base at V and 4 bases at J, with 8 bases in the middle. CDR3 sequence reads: CASSQAWLYNEQFF. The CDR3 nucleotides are TGCGCCAGCAGCCAAGCGTGGCTATACAATGAGCAGTTCTTC.

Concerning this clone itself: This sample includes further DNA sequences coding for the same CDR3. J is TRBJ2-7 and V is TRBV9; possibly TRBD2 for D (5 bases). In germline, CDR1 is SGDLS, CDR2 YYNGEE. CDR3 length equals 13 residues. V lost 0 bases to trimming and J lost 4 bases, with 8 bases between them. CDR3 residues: CASSVGEGYEQYF. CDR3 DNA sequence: TGTGCCAGCAGCGTAGGCGAGGGTTACGAGCAGTACTTC.

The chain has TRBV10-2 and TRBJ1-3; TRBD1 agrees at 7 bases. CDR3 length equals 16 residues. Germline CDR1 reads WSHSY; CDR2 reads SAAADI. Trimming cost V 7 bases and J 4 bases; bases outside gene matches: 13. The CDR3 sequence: CASTPGQKNVGNTIYF. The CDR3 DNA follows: TGCGCCAGCACCCCGGGACAGAAGAACGTGGGAAACACCATATATTTT.

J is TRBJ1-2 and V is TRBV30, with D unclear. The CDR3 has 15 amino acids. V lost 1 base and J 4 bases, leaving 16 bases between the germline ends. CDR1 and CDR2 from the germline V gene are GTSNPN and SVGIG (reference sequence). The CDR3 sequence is CAWSAPSGVRYGYTF. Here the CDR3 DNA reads TGTGCCTGGAGTGCACCCAGTGGGGTACGCTATGGCTACACCTTC.

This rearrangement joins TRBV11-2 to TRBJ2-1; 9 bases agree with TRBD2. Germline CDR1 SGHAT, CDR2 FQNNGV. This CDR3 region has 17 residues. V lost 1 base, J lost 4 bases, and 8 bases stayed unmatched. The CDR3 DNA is TGTGCCAGCAGCTTAGTGGCGGGAGGGGTCGGTTACAATGAGCAGTTCTTC. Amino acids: CASSLVAGGVGYNEQFF.

CDR3 sequence reads: CSVGSSLSEQYF. CDR3 bases: TGCAGCGTTGGAAGCTCCTTGTCCGAGCAGTACTTC. This chain joins TRBV29-1 and TRBJ2-7; no firm D call. CDR1 SQVTM and CDR2 ANQGSEA come from the germline V gene. V was clipped by 4 bases and J by 6 bases, with 13 bases between them. The CDR3 contains 12 residues.

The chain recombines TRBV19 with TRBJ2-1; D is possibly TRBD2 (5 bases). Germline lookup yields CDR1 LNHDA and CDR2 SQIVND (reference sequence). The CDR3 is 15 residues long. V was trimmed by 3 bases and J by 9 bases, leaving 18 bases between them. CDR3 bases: TGTGCCAGTAGTATTGCCGCCGGCGGACTCGGTGAGCAGTTCTTC. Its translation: CASSIAAGGLGEQFF.

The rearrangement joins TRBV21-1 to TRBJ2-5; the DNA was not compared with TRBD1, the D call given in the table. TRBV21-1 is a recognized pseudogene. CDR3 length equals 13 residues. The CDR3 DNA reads TGTGCCAGCAGCGTCAGAGGGGGAGAGACCCAGTACTTC. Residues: CASSVRGGETQYF.

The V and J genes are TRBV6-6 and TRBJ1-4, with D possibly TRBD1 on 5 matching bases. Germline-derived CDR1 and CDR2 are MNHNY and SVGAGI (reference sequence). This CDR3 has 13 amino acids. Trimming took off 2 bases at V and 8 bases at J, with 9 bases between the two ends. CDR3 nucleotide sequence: TGTGCCAGCAGTTACCGGGGGGAGGAAAAACTGTTTTTT. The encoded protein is CASSYRGEEKLFF.

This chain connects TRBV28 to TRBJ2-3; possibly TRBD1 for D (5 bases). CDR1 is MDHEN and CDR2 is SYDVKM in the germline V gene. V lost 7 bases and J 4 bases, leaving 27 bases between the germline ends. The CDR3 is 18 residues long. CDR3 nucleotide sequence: TGTGCCAGCACCACCTGGGCAGGACACCCTAAAGATGCAGATACGCAGTATTTT. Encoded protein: CASTTWAGHPKDADTQYF.

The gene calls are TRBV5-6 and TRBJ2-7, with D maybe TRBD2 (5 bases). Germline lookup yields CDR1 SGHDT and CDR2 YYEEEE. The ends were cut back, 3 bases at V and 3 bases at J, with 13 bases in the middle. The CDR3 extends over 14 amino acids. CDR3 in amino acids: CASSSMGALYEQYF. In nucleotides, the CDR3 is TGTGCCAGCAGCTCCATGGGAGCTCTCTACGAGCAGTACTTC.

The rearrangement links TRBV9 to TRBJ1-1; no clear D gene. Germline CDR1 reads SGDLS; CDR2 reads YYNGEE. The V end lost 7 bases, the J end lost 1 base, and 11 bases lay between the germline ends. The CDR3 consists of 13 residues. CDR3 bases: TGTGCCAGCGCCTACGACAAGAACACTGAAGCTTTCTTT. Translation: CASAYDKNTEAFF.

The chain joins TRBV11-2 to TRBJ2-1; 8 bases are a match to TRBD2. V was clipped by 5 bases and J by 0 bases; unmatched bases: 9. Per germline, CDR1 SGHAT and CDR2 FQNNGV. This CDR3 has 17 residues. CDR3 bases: TGTGCCAGCAGCCCACGTCGGGAGGGAGACTCCTACAATGAGCAGTTCTTC. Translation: CASSPRREGDSYNEQFF.

This CDR3 is CASSFDLAGEYEQFF. The CDR3 region has the DNA TGTGCCAGCAGCTTCGATCTAGCGGGAGAATATGAGCAGTTCTTC. V gene TRBV5-6 combines with J gene TRBJ2-1, with TRBD2 identical over 10 bases. J gave up 8 bases and V 2 bases, and 7 bases lay outside the gene matches. Germline CDR1 is SGHDT and CDR2 is YYEEEE. The CDR3 has 15 amino acids.

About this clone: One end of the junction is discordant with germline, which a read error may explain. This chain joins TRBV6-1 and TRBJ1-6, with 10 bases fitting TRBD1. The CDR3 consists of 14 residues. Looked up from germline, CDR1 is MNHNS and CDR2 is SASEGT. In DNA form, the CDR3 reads TGTGCCAGCAGCGAAGGGACAGGGGTTTCACCCCTCCACTTT. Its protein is CASSEGTGVSPLHF.

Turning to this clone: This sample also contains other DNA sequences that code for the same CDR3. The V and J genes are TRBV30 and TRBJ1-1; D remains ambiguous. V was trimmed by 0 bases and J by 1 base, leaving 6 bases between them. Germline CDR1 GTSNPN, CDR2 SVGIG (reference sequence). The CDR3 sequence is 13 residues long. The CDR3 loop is CAWSVPGNTEAFF. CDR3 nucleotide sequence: TGTGCCTGGAGTGTACCCGGGAACACTGAAGCTTTCTTT.

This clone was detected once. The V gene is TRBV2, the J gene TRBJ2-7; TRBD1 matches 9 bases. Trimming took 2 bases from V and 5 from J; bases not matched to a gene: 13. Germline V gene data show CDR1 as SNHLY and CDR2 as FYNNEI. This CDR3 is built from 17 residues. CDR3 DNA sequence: TGTGCCAGCAGTGAAAGGGGCCTCCGGACAGGGGATCACGAGCAGTACTTC. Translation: CASSERGLRTGDHEQYF.

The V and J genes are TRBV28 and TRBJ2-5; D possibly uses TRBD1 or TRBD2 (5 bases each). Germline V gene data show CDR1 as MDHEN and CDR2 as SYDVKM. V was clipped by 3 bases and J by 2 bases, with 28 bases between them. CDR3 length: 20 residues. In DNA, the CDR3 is TGTGCCAGCAGTTTCCCGGGGACCGGAGAGTTCGACGGTTCTCAAGAGACCCAGTACTTC. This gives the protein CASSFPGTGEFDGSQETQYF.

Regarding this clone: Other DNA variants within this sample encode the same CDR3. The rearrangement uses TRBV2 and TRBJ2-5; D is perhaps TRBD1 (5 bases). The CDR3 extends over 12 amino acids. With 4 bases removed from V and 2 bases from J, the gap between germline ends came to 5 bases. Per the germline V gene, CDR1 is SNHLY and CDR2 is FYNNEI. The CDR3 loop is CASSGQQETQYF. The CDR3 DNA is TGTGCCAGCAGTGGACAGCAAGAGACCCAGTACTTC. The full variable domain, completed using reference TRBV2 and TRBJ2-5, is EPEVTQTPSHQVTQMGQEVILRCVPISNHLYFYWYRQILGQKVEFLVSFYNNEISEKSEIFDDQFSVERPDGSNFTLKIRSTKLEDSAMYFCASSGQQETQYFGPGTRLLVL.

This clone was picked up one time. The CDR3 is CASSLSPEARVDTQYF. The CDR3 DNA is TGCGCCAGCAGCTTGAGCCCCGAGGCCCGCGTAGATACGCAGTATTTT. The rearrangement joins TRBV4-3 to TRBJ2-3; D call uncertain. From germline, CDR1 is LGHNA and CDR2 YSLEER. V lost 5 bases and J lost 5, with 20 bases in between. The CDR3 loop spans 16 amino acids.